One sample yielded the 9 T cell receptor beta chains listed below, sequenced in a study of T cell repertoires in ileal Crohn's disease. Here immunoSEQ multiplex PCR was the method, and the copy in TCRdb shows in-frame clones only, minus some. The sample lists roughly 15,000 clones; less than 85% were seen once. The specimen was ileal tissue. These receptors all come from an adult with Crohn's disease.

The rearrangement uses TRBV6-1 and TRBJ2-5; 7 bases are a match to TRBD1. CDR1 is MNHNS and CDR2 is SASEGT in the germline V gene. Trimming took 6 bases from V and 4 from J; bases not matched to a gene: 11. The CDR3 runs to 15 residues. CDR3 coding DNA: TGTGCCAGCAGGGATCAGGGGGAATTCGGAGAGACCCAGTACTTC. Amino acid sequence: CASRDQGEFGETQYF.

This clone was detected only a few times. The genes are TRBV9 and TRBJ2-1; 7 bases are a match to TRBD2. Germline assignment: CDR1 SGDLS and CDR2 YYNGEE. The CDR3 consists of 15 residues. V shed 4 bases and J 0 bases; nucleotides not matched to a gene: 4. CDR3 region: CASSPGGFSYNEQFF. CDR3 nucleotides: TGTGCCAGCAGCCCGGGGGGTTTCTCCTACAATGAGCAGTTCTTC. The complete variable domain, with remaining parts taken from reference TRBV9 and TRBJ2-1, reads DSGVTQTPKHLITATGQRVTLRCSPRSGDLSVYWYQQSLDQGLQFLIQYYNGEERAKGNILERFSAQQFPDLHSELNLSSLELGDSALYFCASSPGGFSYNEQFFGPGTRLTVL.

J is TRBJ2-3 and V is TRBV25-1; D possibly corresponds to TRBD2 (5 bases). This CDR3 contains 16 residues. Germline V gene lookup returns CDR1 MGHDK and CDR2 SYGVNS. Trimming took off 3 bases at V and 3 bases at J, with 16 bases between the two ends. CDR3 nucleotide sequence: TGTGCCAGCAGTGAGCCCTTTGGAGCGGAGACAGATACGCAGTATTTT. Its translation: CASSEPFGAETDTQYF.

V usage is TRBV6-5 and J usage is TRBJ2-7; 10 bases agree with TRBD1. CDR1 MNHEY and CDR2 SVGAGI come from the germline V gene. This CDR3 comprises 15 residues. The J segment lost 3 bases and the V segment lost 7 bases, leaving 9 bases of the junction unmatched. In DNA, the CDR3 is TGTGCCAGCACCCCGGGTGGGACAGGGGTCTACGAGCAGTACTTC. As protein: CASTPGGTGVYEQYF.

The chain couples TRBV19 to TRBJ1-6; D perhaps matches TRBD1 (6 bases). The CDR3 is 13 residues long. Germline CDR1 and CDR2: LNHDA and SQIVND (reference sequence). Deletions cut 7 bases from V and 9 bases from J, with 13 bases between. CDR3 region: CASTPGGLSPLHF. The DNA of the CDR3 is TGTGCCAGTACCCCGGGGGGGCTTTCACCCCTCCACTTT.

J is TRBJ1-1 and V is TRBV18; TRBD1 matches at 8 bases. The ends lost 5 bases at V and 5 bases at J; junction bases unmatched: 7. CDR3 length equals 14 residues. Germline V CDR1 and CDR2: KGHSH, LQKENI. The DNA for the CDR3 is TGTGCCAGCTCAATCGGACAGGGACGAACTGAAGCTTTCTTT. It yields the protein CASSIGQGRTEAFF. Filled out from reference TRBV18 and TRBJ1-1, the complete variable domain reads NAGVMQNPRHLVRRRGQEARLRCSPMKGHSHVYWYRQLPEEGLKFMVYLQKENIIDESGMPKERFSAEFPKEGPSILRIQQVVRGDSAAYFCASSIGQGRTEAFFGQGTRLTVV.

V and J are TRBV7-2 and TRBJ2-5; perhaps TRBD2 as D (7 bases). Trimming left V 1 base short and J 4 bases short, with 13 bases between. The CDR3 is 15 amino acids. Germline CDR1 SGHTA, CDR2 FQGNSA. CDR3 nucleotides: TGTGCCAGCAGCTTAGTAGGCGGGGGCGCAGAGACCCAGTACTTC. Amino acid sequence: CASSLVGGGAETQYF.

This rearrangement joins TRBV6-1 to TRBJ1-1, with D tentatively TRBD1 (6 bases). Looked up from germline, CDR1 is MNHNS and CDR2 is SASEGT. This CDR3 spans 14 amino acids. Trimming removed 4 bases at V and 3 bases at J, with 12 bases between. The chain's CDR3 is CASSGGGSDTEAFF. The CDR3 DNA is TGTGCCAGCAGTGGGGGGGGCAGCGACACTGAAGCTTTCTTT.

The chain has TRBV5-5 and TRBJ1-2; possibly TRBD1 for D (6 bases). V shed 4 bases and J shed 5 bases, with 12 bases lying between them. The CDR3 runs to 13 residues. CDR1 is SGHKS, CDR2 YYEKEE, per germline (reference sequence). CDR3 loop: CASSQRTAYGYTF. DNA for the CDR3: TGTGCCAGCAGCCAAAGGACAGCTTATGGCTACACCTTC.